This TCR beta chain originates from a study of cytomegalovirus exposure and HLA in healthy donors (dated by TCRdb to 2017 to 2019). For the wider study: In an earlier analysis of about 560 of the donors, less than 350 Gb of sequence data and approximately 120 million unique TCR beta sequences from about 179 million T cells were reported. Roughly 300 gigabases of sequencing data and approximately 91 million unique TCR sequences made up an early release that covered roughly 670 HLA-typed donors. Of the roughly 410 genotyped donors, over 80% were placed in the genetic ancestry cluster associated with self-reported Caucasian donors. The study aimed to test whether cataloging public T cell receptors could reveal signatures of past pathogen exposure. The study used immunosequencing to profile the T cell repertoires of 670 or so subjects and linked those repertoires to cytomegalovirus serostatus. Along with the approximately 650-subject first cohort, a separate validation cohort of over a hundred different subjects was used. To predict cytomegalovirus infection status, the study brought together high-throughput TCR immunosequencing, statistical association of individual TCRs with disease status, and machine learning. In a later analysis, previously published TCR beta repertoires from 550 to 750 donors were re-analyzed and high-resolution HLA genotyping was added so that TCR occurrence patterns could be studied. In the later analysis, no new phenotypic data were used to find candidate immune exposures; instead, reliance was placed on TCR beta sequences and their occurrence across donors. In an earlier analysis of roughly 540 of the donors, high-throughput TCR beta sequencing was used to judge whether each TCR beta V gene segment behaved as functional or pseudogenic. Donor age, sex, ethnicity and CMV serostatus were collected together with the repertoire data. A later genetic analysis used genome-wide SNP genotypes for about 65% of the roughly 670 donors, treating that subset as a discovery cohort. All discovery cohort repertoires had been generated on a single sequencing platform. Class I and class II HLA loci were covered by the typing at four-digit resolution. Typing coverage varied by locus: 629-630 donors for A, B, C, DRB1 and DQB1; approximately 520 for DQA1; approximately 610 for DPA1; more than 450 for DPB1. Because of strong linkage in the cohort, roughly five DR-DQ haplotypes were treated as single units for association and clustering. Among 300 to 450 genotyped donors of the cohort, an average of roughly 240,000 unique TCR beta nucleotide sequences were sequenced per donor, roughly 20% of them non-productive.

The V end loses 7 bases and the J end loses 8 bases, and a stretch of 17 bases separates them. Reading from cysteine to phenylalanine, the CDR3 counts 12 amino acids. Only the CDR3 region is kept as DNA, spanning 36 bases read in frame from base 1. For CDR1 and CDR2, the germline V gene lists SQVTM and ANQGSEA. The method was the immunoSEQ multiplex PCR assay. A mixture of 60 forward primers for TCR Vbeta segments and 13 reverse primers for TCR Jbeta segments was used in the multiplex PCR. The CDR3 region of rearranged TCR beta genes was amplified from genomic DNA by a multiplex PCR assay. The amplified TCR beta libraries were sequenced on the Illumina HiSeq System as 87-base-pair reads. In the source study's methods: In a later analysis, about 80 million unique TCR beta chains were counted across the 500 to 850 repertoires, and approximately 11 million of these chains were shared by at least two donors. Raw reads were error-corrected and collapsed into unique sequences by a nearest-neighbor algorithm in which closely related sequences were merged to remove PCR and sequencing errors. To assign V, D and J gene segments, CDR3 sequences were aligned to IMGT reference sequences. Each retained sequence needed at least a six-nucleotide match to both a V gene segment and a J gene segment. Rearrangements were classified as productive when the CDR3 lacked stop codons and remained in frame with V and J, and all other rearrangements were classified as non-productive. Following IMGT convention, CDR3 was defined as the stretch from the second conserved V-encoded cysteine to the conserved J-encoded phenylalanine. The earlier analysis of approximately 590 of the donors excluded any sequence lacking an unambiguous match to a single V gene segment. In an earlier analysis of about 590 of the donors, a V segment was called functional when productive rearrangements were above 56.7%, and segregating when the standard deviation between donors exceeded 5%. A statistical classification framework was built for diagnosing cytomegalovirus status from the catalog of TCR beta chain sequences. In a later analysis, TCR nucleotide sequences were compared against IMGT/GENE-DB human TR gene sequences so that V and J genes could be assigned. Using the TCRdist pipeline, a later analysis assigned CDR3 sequences along with most-parsimonious VDJ recombination scenarios. In a later analysis, every TCR beta chain was defined by the combination of its CDR3 amino acid sequence and its V-gene family, and reads without a unique V-gene family were dropped. In a later analysis, around 650 highly shared, low-generation-probability nucleotide sequences were removed to address suspected cross-contamination and a sequencing artifact. For each public chain, a later analysis derived a clonal expansion index from normalized ranks of inferred template counts within each repertoire. Generation probabilities in a later analysis came from a VDJ recombination model fitted to out-of-frame rearrangements, and those results were checked against IGoR. In a later analysis, TCR-TCR, TCR-HLA and TCR-CMV co-occurrence was scored with hypergeometric tests, and a repertoire-size bias correction was applied to TCR pairs. A later analysis estimated false discovery rates by permuting HLA or CMV assignments 20 times. In a later analysis, co-occurring TCRs were grouped using DBSCAN, and TCRdist sequence similarity was added for clustering within HLA-allele-positive subsets. Repertoires with fewer than 30,000 or more than 120,000 public chains, plus five repertoires with anomalous nucleotide sharing, were excluded from co-occurrence clustering. The immuneACCESS repertoire file appears here via TCRdb, limited to in-frame rearrangements. These files lack a portion of the clones; in checked studies, under half of the deficit traces to unresolved V genes, and the cause of the others is not known. V, J and clone size derive from that table, while D and trimming were established from the DNA sequence. A total of 180,000 or so clones appear in this sample, about four fifths of them only once. The biggest ten clones account for under 2% of the sample.

Summary of the overall study and its limitations: An association between a missense DCLRE1C variant and V-gene and J-gene trimming of TCR beta chains was found in a later genetic analysis and replicated in an independent cohort. Compared with equally common non-associated chains, HLA-associated TCR beta chains in a later analysis were more clonally expanded and had lower generation probabilities. The study gave a list of under 200 TCR beta chains associated with cytomegalovirus. A cluster of highly shared sequence variants was judged likely to represent a technical artifact of the sequencing pipeline. Because counts were too low, seventeen rarely observed V segments, including chromosome 9 orphons, were excluded from the earlier analysis of about 500 of the donors. Three of the identified cytomegalovirus-associated TCR beta chains were confirmed in vitro to be specific for cytomegalovirus antigens. The classifier was reported to diagnose cytomegalovirus status with high specificity and sensitivity in both the original cohort and the validation cohort. Roughly uniform sequencing depth across donors was assumed in presence/absence analyses, although this assumption may not hold. Broadly in line with IMGT annotations, most TCR beta V segments showed up in productive rearrangements about 90% or about 30% of the time in an earlier analysis of 587 of the donors. Assigning TCR associations to individual alleles was difficult when HLA alleles, especially DR and DQ, strongly co-occurred. A later analysis found that TCR association rates varied across HLA loci, with DRB1 alleles showing the most associated TCRs and HLA-C alleles the fewest. In a later analysis, 15,000 to 20,000 TCR beta sequences were associated with specific HLA alleles at a false discovery rate of 0.05. Because HLA typing was unavailable for some donors at each locus, only the typed subset was used in association tests. According to a later analysis, most CMV-associated TCR beta chains appeared to be HLA-restricted, and the HLA associations seemed to be driven largely by CMV exposure. The 87-base-pair reads could not distinguish some IMGT-functional V segments, including TRBV6-2 and TRBV6-3, so those segments were excluded. A further reported finding was that TCR beta sequences accurately predicted the HLA-A and HLA-B alleles for most subjects in the first cohort. In a later genetic analysis, fewer N-insertions in productive TCRs were reported among donors in an Asian-associated ancestry cluster than the roughly 700-donor mean. A later analysis reported that several top co-occurrence clusters appeared linked to parvovirus B19, influenza, CMV and Epstein-Barr virus. For the cohort, immune exposure information was limited to CMV serostatus. Across donors, most TCR sequences were observed very rarely, whereas some public TCRs were present in many individuals. The authors suggested that the approach could potentially be extended to other disease states and immunological phenotypes. Correlated functional status among segregating V segments might be attributable to linkage disequilibrium, but an unknown experimental factor could not be ruled out. The cohort was sequenced for TCR beta chains only, and without alpha or paired-chain data the features that could be detected were limited.

The cohort comprised some 700 healthy bone marrow donors. All cohort members were sampled while nominally healthy, although unrecorded immune exposures were likely present. The donor tested CMV seronegative and was one of the 352 seronegative cohort members. Every donor gave a peripheral blood sample, and the peripheral blood mononuclear cells from that sample were used for TCR beta sequencing. Genomic DNA was extracted from the blood cell samples with the Qiagen DNeasy Blood Extraction Kit. Details on this clone: What this receptor recognizes is not known. The record has no base qualities; no much larger clone is one base away.

Recombination linked TRBV29-1 to TRBJ1-1; the best D guess is TRBD1, with 5 bases matching. This TCR derives from a woman aged 30 to 39 in good health and CMV-seronegative. The sample was PBMCs. The CDR3 has the sequence CSGTAGAPEAFF. DNA sequence: TGCAGCGGGACGGCTGGGGCTCCCGAAGCTTTCTTT.